This is a list of T cell receptor beta chains from one sample in a study of identical twins. A single record per CDR3 protein comes from TCRdb applying MiXCR to the 5' RACE reads. The repertoire has more than 400,000 distinct CDR3 sequences, 13% to 15% of them found once; the top ten carry 0.44%. This sample was shared with a second study, whose subject was yellow fever vaccine responses in identical twins.

The sample taken for sequencing was CD4+ T cells sorted from blood. These receptors all come from a woman under 30 in good health. CDR3s include the opening cysteine and the closing phenylalanine or tryptophan. The D gene is left open where the match is weak. Only part of the rows carry a size: once, few, many, or a class if the clone is expanded.

v_call	clone_size	d_call	j_call	cdr3_aa	cdr3_nt
TRBV15	.	.	TRBJ1-5	CATSRAGAGNQPQHF	TGTGCCACCAGCAGAGCAGGGGCCGGCAATCAGCCCCAGCATTTT
TRBV20-1	few	.	TRBJ1-2	CSARGEKTF	TGCAGTGCTAGAGGCGAGAAGACTTTC
TRBV5-1	.	.	TRBJ1-1	CASSLESGRGNTEAFF	TGCGCCAGCAGCTTAGAGTCAGGGAGAGGGAACACTGAAGCTTTCTTT
TRBV9	.	.	TRBJ2-3	CASGVVFTDTQYF	TGTGCCAGCGGCGTAGTATTCACAGATACGCAGTATTTT
TRBV12-3/TRBV12-4	few	TRBD2	TRBJ2-1	CASSTGLVGYNEQFF	TGTGCCAGCAGTACGGGACTAGTGGGCTACAATGAGCAGTTCTTC
TRBV12-3/TRBV12-4	.	.	TRBJ1-5	CASSAPGTPNQPQHF	TGTGCCAGCAGCGCCCCCGGGACACCGAATCAGCCCCAGCATTTT
TRBV15	few	.	TRBJ2-2	CATSREIGELFF	TGTGCCACCAGCAGAGAAATCGGGGAGCTGTTTTTT
TRBV28	.	.	TRBJ1-2	CASSFGWGLSYGYTF	TGTGCCAGCAGTTTTGGGTGGGGTCTGTCCTATGGCTACACCTTC
TRBV5-4	.	.	TRBJ2-7	CASSLGVSTPDYEQYF	TGTGCCAGCAGCCTTGGAGTCTCCACCCCAGACTACGAGCAGTACTTC
TRBV18	once	.	TRBJ1-5	CASSPYSLDVSNQPQHF	TGTGCCAGCTCACCATACTCCTTGGATGTTAGCAATCAGCCCCAGCATTTT
TRBV12-3/TRBV12-4	many	.	TRBJ1-2	CASSSVFSNYGYTF	TGTGCCAGCAGTTCAGTCTTCTCTAACTATGGCTACACCTTC
TRBV20-1	.	.	TRBJ2-3	CSAIHGGAETSTDTQYF	TGCAGTGCTATCCACGGGGGAGCGGAAACTAGCACAGATACGCAGTATTTT
TRBV9	.	.	TRBJ2-1	CASSVDPFGSEQFF	TGTGCCAGCAGCGTAGACCCCTTCGGTAGTGAGCAGTTCTTC
TRBV20-1	few	.	TRBJ2-5	CSAIHRAQETQYF	TGCAGTGCTATTCACAGGGCTCAAGAGACCCAGTACTTC
TRBV12-3/TRBV12-4	few	.	TRBJ1-3	CASTQPGRNTIYF	TGTGCCAGCACCCAACCTGGACGAAACACCATATATTTT
TRBV7-9	.	TRBD1	TRBJ2-7	CASSLVGQEVSYEQYF	TGTGCCAGCAGCTTAGTTGGACAGGAGGTATCCTACGAGCAGTACTTC
TRBV10-3	.	.	TRBJ2-2	CAIGTTGPWGTGELFF	TGTGCCATCGGGACCACGGGTCCCTGGGGTACCGGGGAGCTGTTTTTT